Following are 18 T cell receptor beta chains from one sample sequenced in a study of response to subunit inactivated influenza vaccine. MiXCR was run by TCRdb on the RT-PCR reads, yielding one entry per CDR3 protein. Among about half a million distinct CDR3 sequences listed, approximately 11% were seen once. The sequencing used PBMCs from blood, collected 40 to 50 days after vaccination. Receptors were obtained from a man over 45 who received an inactivated influenza vaccine.

The rearrangement links TRBV20-1 to TRBJ2-5; D not resolved. There are 15 residues in the CDR3. Deletions cut 5 bases from V and 2 bases from J, with 18 bases between. Germline V gives CDR1 DFQATT, CDR2 SNEGSKA (reference sequence). This CDR3 is CSAPHLLEAQETQYF. The CDR3 coding sequence is TGCAGTGCTCCCCACCTTCTAGAGGCGCAAGAGACCCAGTACTTC.

The chain recombines TRBV29-1 with TRBJ2-7; D is uncertain. The germline V and J ends were trimmed by 7 bases and 4 bases, with 17 bases remaining between them. The CDR3 runs 13 residues. Germline V gives CDR1 SQVTM, CDR2 ANQGSEA. For the CDR3, the DNA is TGCAGCGCACGGAAGGACCGAGGTTACGAGCAGTACTTC. Its translation is CSARKDRGYEQYF.

V usage is TRBV6-5 and J usage is TRBJ2-3; D not resolved. Deletions cut 3 bases from V and 8 bases from J, with 6 bases between. Germline CDR1 MNHEY, CDR2 SVGAGI. This CDR3 has 11 residues. DNA of the CDR3: TGTGCCAGCAGTTATCGGTGTACGCAGTATTTT. Residues: CASSYRCTQYF.

The V call is TRBV18, the J call TRBJ2-5, with D maybe TRBD1 (6 bases). The CDR3 loop spans 13 amino acids. Germline values: CDR1 KGHSH, CDR2 LQKENI. Trimming cost V 2 bases and J 4 bases, with 8 bases left between them. DNA for the CDR3: TGTGCCAGCTCACCATGGACAGTAGAGACCCAGTACTTC. Translated: CASSPWTVETQYF.

In this sample, this clonotype turned up a few times. The chain links TRBV5-1 to TRBJ2-3, with 7 bases that match TRBD2. The junction had 10 bases not matched to a gene; V was cut back by 10 bases and J by 5 bases. The germline gives CDR1 SGHRS, CDR2 YFSETQ. This CDR3 has 13 amino acids. The CDR3 protein is CASEGLAGDTQYF. CDR3 nucleotides: TGCGCCTCCGAAGGATTAGCGGGAGATACGCAGTATTTT. Drawing the rest from reference TRBV5-1 and TRBJ2-3, the complete variable domain is KAGVTQTPRYLIKTRGQQVTLSCSPISGHRSVSWYQQTPGQGLQFLFEYFSETQRNKGNFPGRFSGRQFSNSRSEMNVSTLELGDSALYLCASEGLAGDTQYFGPGTRLTVL.

The J gene is TRBJ2-2, the V gene TRBV7-3, with 7 bases matching TRBD2. CDR1 is SGHTA, CDR2 FQGTGA, per germline. CDR3 length: 18 amino acids. Germline trimming cut 5 bases from V and 5 bases from J; bases unmatched to any gene: 17. The CDR3 loop is CASSLPASLGGNTGELFF. The CDR3 region has the DNA TGTGCCAGCAGCCTACCCGCTTCGTTGGGAGGGAATACCGGGGAGCTGTTTTTT.

This clonotype was seen a handful of times. This rearrangement joins TRBV6-6 to TRBJ2-5; D is perhaps TRBD2 (5 bases). The CDR3 consists of 11 residues. V lost 9 bases, J lost 1 base, and 6 bases lay in between. CDR1 is MNHNY and CDR2 is SVGAGI in the germline V gene (reference sequence). CDR3 residues: CAREAQETQYF. In DNA form, the CDR3 reads TGTGCCAGGGAGGCCCAAGAGACCCAGTACTTC.

This clonotype turned up a few times. The genes are TRBV20-1 and TRBJ2-1; TRBD1 might be the D (5 bases). The V end was cut by 0 bases, the J end by 7 bases, with 13 bases between. Germline values: CDR1 DFQATT, CDR2 SNEGSKA (reference sequence). This CDR3 contains 14 residues. CDR3 nucleotides: TGCAGTGCTAGAGATCGGGCAGGGTGGAATGAGCAGTTCTTC. It encodes CSARDRAGWNEQFF.

This clonotype occurred a few times. The rearrangement joins TRBV12-3 or TRBV12-4 to TRBJ1-2; 7 bases are a match to TRBD1. V lost 5 bases to trimming and J lost 8 bases; unmatched junction nucleotides: 5. The CDR3 loop spans 12 amino acids. The CDR3 DNA reads as TGTGCCAGCAGTATCGACAGGGTCGGCTACACCTTC. Encoded protein: CASSIDRVGYTF.

The gene calls are TRBV20-1 and TRBJ1-5, with D uncertain. The germline V gene has CDR1 DFQATT and CDR2 SNEGSKA (reference sequence). Trimming removed 4 bases at V and 2 bases at J, with 6 bases between. The CDR3 spans 12 residues. The CDR3 nucleotides read TGCAGTGCTACAGAAGGCAATCAGCCCCAGCATTTT. The encoded protein is CSATEGNQPQHF.

This clonotype was picked up a small number of times. This sequence joins TRBV6-2 or TRBV6-3 and TRBJ1-3; no reliable D call. Trimming removed 6 bases at V and 0 bases at J, with 12 bases between. Germline V gives CDR1 MNHEY, CDR2 SVGEGT. This CDR3 is built from 15 residues. The CDR3 is CASRPSRNSGNTIYF. The CDR3 DNA reads TGTGCCAGCAGACCATCCAGAAACTCTGGAAACACCATATATTTT.

This clonotype was seen only a few times. The genes are TRBV6-5 and TRBJ2-4, with D hard to call. The CDR3 totals 15 residues. Germline CDR1 MNHEY, CDR2 SVGAGI. V was cut by 4 bases and J by 7 bases, with 17 bases left in between. The CDR3 spells CASSSPDGLGNIQYF. The DNA of the CDR3 is TGTGCCAGCAGTTCCCCCGACGGGCTGGGGAACATTCAGTACTTC.

V gene TRBV12-3 or TRBV12-4 combines with J gene TRBJ1-1; D is uncertain. The ends were cut back, 8 bases at V and 11 bases at J, with 15 bases in the middle. The CDR3 loop spans 11 amino acids. CDR3 DNA sequence: TGTGCCAGCGGACGGGGTGTAGGGGCTTTCTTT. This sequence encodes CASGRGVGAFF.

V usage is TRBV7-9 and J usage is TRBJ1-4, with D tentatively TRBD1 (5 bases). The CDR3 consists of 14 residues. V dropped 4 bases and J dropped 1 base, with 7 bases sitting between them. The germline gives CDR1 SEHNR, CDR2 FQNEAQ (reference sequence). In DNA, the CDR3 is TGTGCCAGCAGCTGGGACGTAACTAATGAAAAACTGTTTTTT. It yields the protein CASSWDVTNEKLFF.

This clonotype was detected a few times. The chain joins TRBV20-1 to TRBJ2-3; a weak D match, TRBD1 (5 bases). The CDR3 sequence is 13 residues long. The germline V gene has CDR1 DFQATT and CDR2 SNEGSKA (reference sequence). The V end was cut by 4 bases, the J end by 5 bases, with 13 bases between. For the CDR3, the DNA is TGCAGTGCTACAAGGGGCCCGAAAGATACGCAGTATTTT. Protein product: CSATRGPKDTQYF.

This clonotype came up many times. V and J are TRBV12-3 or TRBV12-4 and TRBJ2-1; no reliable D call. V was pared by 2 bases and J by 4 bases, with 9 bases between. This CDR3 has 14 amino acids. The CDR3 DNA sequence: TGTGCCAGCAGTTTATCGTTGCGGTACAATGAGCAGTTCTTC. Residues: CASSLSLRYNEQFF.

This clonotype was seen a few times. The chain recombines TRBV7-2 with TRBJ2-7; 10 bases line up with TRBD2. Losses at the gene ends were 3 bases for V and 3 bases for J; bases not matched to a gene: 5. The length of the CDR3 is 15 residues. Germline loops: CDR1 SGHTA, CDR2 FQGNSA. This CDR3 is CASSLGSGGIYEQYF. CDR3 DNA: TGTGCCAGCAGCTTGGGTAGCGGGGGGATCTACGAGCAGTACTTC.

This clonotype turned up a few times. The chain couples TRBV12-3 or TRBV12-4 to TRBJ2-3; 10 bases line up with TRBD2. The CDR3 spans 16 residues. Trimming cost V 6 bases and J 1 base; bases outside gene matches: 7. The CDR3 protein is CASSPNLAGGTDTQYF. The CDR3, as DNA: TGTGCCAGCAGCCCAAATCTAGCGGGGGGCACAGATACGCAGTATTTT.